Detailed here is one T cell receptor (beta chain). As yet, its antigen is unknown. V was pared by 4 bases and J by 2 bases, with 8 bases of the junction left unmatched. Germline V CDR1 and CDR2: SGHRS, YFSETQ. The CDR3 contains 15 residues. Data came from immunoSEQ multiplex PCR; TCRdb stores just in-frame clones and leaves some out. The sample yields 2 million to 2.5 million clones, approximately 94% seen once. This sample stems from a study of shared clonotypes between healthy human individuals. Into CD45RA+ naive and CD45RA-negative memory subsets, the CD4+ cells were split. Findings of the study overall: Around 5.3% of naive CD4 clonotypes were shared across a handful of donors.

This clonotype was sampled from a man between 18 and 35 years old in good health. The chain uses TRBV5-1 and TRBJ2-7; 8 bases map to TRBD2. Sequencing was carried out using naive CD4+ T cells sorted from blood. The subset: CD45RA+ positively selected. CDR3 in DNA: TGCGCCAGCAGCACCGGTGGGACTAGGCCCTACGAGCAGTACTTC. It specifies CASSTGGTRPYEQYF.